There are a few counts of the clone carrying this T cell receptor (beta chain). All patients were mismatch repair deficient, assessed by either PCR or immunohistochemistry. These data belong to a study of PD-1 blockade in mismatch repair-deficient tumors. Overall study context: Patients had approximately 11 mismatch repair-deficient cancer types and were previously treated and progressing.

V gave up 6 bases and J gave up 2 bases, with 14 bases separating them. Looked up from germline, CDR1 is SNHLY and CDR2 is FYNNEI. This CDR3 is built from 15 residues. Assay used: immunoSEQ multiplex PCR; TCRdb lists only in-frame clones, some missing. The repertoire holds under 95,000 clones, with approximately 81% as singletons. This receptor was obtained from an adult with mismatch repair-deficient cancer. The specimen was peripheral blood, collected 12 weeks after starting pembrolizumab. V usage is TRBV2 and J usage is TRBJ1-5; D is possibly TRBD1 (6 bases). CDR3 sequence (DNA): TGTGCCAGCAGGCCTCAGGGGATTGGCAATCAGCCCCAGCATTTT. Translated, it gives CASRPQGIGNQPQHF.